The 18 T cell receptor beta chains below all came from one sample that was sequenced in a study of T cell responses to AZD1222 COVID-19 vaccine (dated by TCRdb to the early 2020s). Library construction relied on the immunoSEQ multiplex PCR assay. The table was pulled from immuneACCESS by TCRdb, which kept in-frame rearrangements only. Such tables lose some clones; where checked, under half of the loss comes from unresolved V genes, and the rest has no known cause. Here the sample has about 120,000 clones; around 92% occur a single time. The top ten constitute around 15% of the sample. The time point label, read with the paper, signifies: baseline before first vaccination. The sequencing used peripheral blood, collected on day 0 of AZD1222 vaccination. The receptors were sampled from an adult in good health.

The chain uses TRBV7-2 and TRBJ1-5; D not certain. The CDR3 loop spans 19 amino acids. The ends were cut back, 2 bases at V and 3 bases at J, with 23 bases in the middle. Germline V gene data show CDR1 as SGHTA and CDR2 as FQGNSA. Written as DNA, the CDR3 is TGTGCCAGCAGCTTAACAACCCTAAGTGAGACGGCTTTCAATCAGCCCCAGCATTTT. It is translated as CASSLTTLSETAFNQPQHF.

The chain recombines TRBV4-1 with TRBJ1-6; 11 positions match TRBD1. With 2 bases clipped from V and 7 bases from J, the junction kept 1 base outside the gene matches. Germline CDR1 MGHRA, CDR2 YSYEKL. The CDR3 consists of 15 residues. The CDR3 spells CASSQRDRGNSPLHF. The CDR3 region has the DNA TGCGCCAGCAGCCAACGGGACAGGGGGAATTCACCCCTCCACTTT.

The chain has TRBV5-4 and TRBJ2-5; unclear D gene. Trimming removed 4 bases from V and 3 bases from J, with 13 bases in between. The CDR3 runs to 14 residues. Germline assignment: CDR1 SGHNT and CDR2 YYREEE (reference sequence). Here the CDR3 reads CASSPGLWEETQYF. The CDR3 DNA sequence: TGTGCCAGCAGCCCGGGCCTCTGGGAAGAGACCCAGTACTTC.

The chain employs TRBV7-2 and TRBJ2-7, with D unclear. V lost 3 bases, J lost 2 bases, and 14 bases lay in between. The CDR3 is made up of 15 amino acids. Germline lookup yields CDR1 SGHTA and CDR2 FQGNSA. In nucleotides, the CDR3 is TGTGCCAGCAGCTTTAGCTCACCCTTTCCCTACGAGCAGTACTTC. It specifies CASSFSSPFPYEQYF.

CDR3 loop: CASSPYAVREGNEQYF. The CDR3 DNA is TGCGCCAGCAGCCCATATGCGGTCAGGGAAGGTAACGAGCAGTACTTC. The chain joins TRBV4-1 to TRBJ2-7; D is possibly TRBD1 (5 bases). Germline-derived CDR1 and CDR2 are MGHRA and YSYEKL. Trimming stripped 4 bases from V and 5 bases from J, with 21 bases between. CDR3 length: 16 amino acids.

This clone was picked up a small number of times. The V call is TRBV18, the J call TRBJ2-3; D possibly corresponds to TRBD2 (5 bases). The germline CDR1 and CDR2 sequences are KGHSH and LQKENI. Trimming left V 1 base short and J 1 base short, with 9 bases between. The CDR3 totals 15 residues. The CDR3 region is CASSPREKGTDTQYF. The CDR3 DNA sequence: TGTGCCAGCTCACCACGGGAGAAGGGCACAGATACGCAGTATTTT.

This chain joins TRBV18 and TRBJ1-3; D unclear. Germline-derived CDR1 and CDR2 are KGHSH and LQKENI. Trimming left V 4 bases short and J 0 bases short, with 7 bases between. The CDR3 length is 14 residues. The CDR3 nucleotides read TGTGCCAGCTCACACGGGAGCTCTGGAAACACCATATATTTT. It yields the protein CASSHGSSGNTIYF.

The chain uses TRBV11-2 and TRBJ2-1, with a weak D call TRBD2 (7 bases). In germline, CDR1 is SGHAT, CDR2 FQNNGV. Trimming removed 5 bases at V and 0 bases at J, with 14 bases between. This CDR3 contains 16 residues. The chain's CDR3 is CASSGRGGYSYNEQFF. In nucleotides, the CDR3 is TGTGCCAGCAGCGGGAGGGGGGGGTACTCCTACAATGAGCAGTTCTTC.

The chain links TRBV19 to TRBJ2-5, with D uncertain. CDR1 is LNHDA, CDR2 SQIVND, per germline (reference sequence). The V and J ends lost 1 base and 5 bases respectively, with 11 bases between them. The CDR3 contains 14 residues. For the CDR3, the DNA is TGTGCCAGTAGTATAGTCGCAGCTTCCGAGACCCAGTACTTC. This sequence encodes CASSIVAASETQYF. The full variable domain, completed using reference TRBV19 and TRBJ2-5, is DGGITQSPKYLFRKEGQNVTLSCEQNLNHDAMYWYRQDPGQGLRLIYYSQIVNDFQKGDIAEGYSVSREKKESFPLTVTSAQKNPTAFYLCASSIVAASETQYFGPGTRLLVL.

This clone appeared a few times. This chain connects TRBV25-1 to TRBJ1-2; D is perhaps TRBD1 (5 bases). Germline CDR1 MGHDK, CDR2 SYGVNS. V lost 5 bases to trimming and J lost 9 bases, with 16 bases between them. This CDR3 spans 13 amino acids. For the CDR3, the DNA is TGTGCCAGCAGTCCCAACCTCCAGGGACGCTACACCTTC. Translation gives CASSPNLQGRYTF.

The rearrangement links TRBV19 to TRBJ1-2; D is ambiguous. The CDR3 runs 11 residues. Trimming removed 7 bases at V and 3 bases at J, with 6 bases between. Germline values: CDR1 LNHDA, CDR2 SQIVND (reference sequence). The CDR3 region has the DNA TGTGCCAGTAACGAGTACTATGGCTACACCTTC. Protein: CASNEYYGYTF.

The V gene is TRBV18, the J gene TRBJ2-5; 9 bases match TRBD2. Germline-derived CDR1 and CDR2 are KGHSH and LQKENI. CDR3 length equals 16 residues. The V segment lost 2 bases and the J segment 3 bases; nucleotides outside the gene matches: 7. In DNA form, the CDR3 reads TGTGCCAGCTCACCAGTTTCCGCTAGCGGGGAAGAGACCCAGTACTTC. Translating gives CASSPVSASGEETQYF.

This rearrangement joins TRBV2 to TRBJ1-4, with D hard to call. V shed 6 bases and J shed 0 bases, with 8 bases lying between them. The germline V gene has CDR1 SNHLY and CDR2 FYNNEI. This CDR3 spans 14 amino acids. In DNA form, the CDR3 reads TGTGCCAGCAGCGACGGTGCAACTAATGAAAAACTGTTTTTT. Amino acids: CASSDGATNEKLFF.

V usage is TRBV7-8 and J usage is TRBJ1-5; D gene ambiguous. V was clipped by 0 bases and J by 4 bases, with 7 bases between them. Germline V CDR1 and CDR2: SGHVS, FQNEAQ. There are 14 residues in the CDR3. Here the CDR3 reads CASSLAESNQPQHF. CDR3 nucleotides: TGTGCCAGCAGCTTAGCGGAGTCGAATCAGCCCCAGCATTTT.

The table lists this clone with a few counts. The J gene is TRBJ1-5, the V gene TRBV4-2, with D possibly TRBD1 on 5 matching bases. Trimming stripped 4 bases from V and 7 bases from J, with 11 bases between. Germline CDR1 LGHNA, CDR2 YNFKEQ. This CDR3 contains 13 residues. As DNA, the CDR3 is TGTGCCAGCAGCCGAGCCCAGGGCCAGCCCCAGCATTTT. This gives the protein CASSRAQGQPQHF.

The table lists this clone with a few counts. The chain employs TRBV2 and TRBJ2-7, with 7 bases that match TRBD1. The V gene's germline CDR1 is SNHLY and CDR2 FYNNEI. The CDR3 spans 14 residues. V lost 3 bases to trimming and J lost 3 bases; unmatched junction nucleotides: 5. The CDR3 loop reads CASSDGGQSYEQYF. CDR3 in DNA: TGTGCCAGCAGTGATGGGGGACAGAGCTACGAGCAGTACTTC.

The chain employs TRBV29-1 and TRBJ1-1; possible D gene TRBD1, 6 bases. The CDR3 covers 14 residues. The germline gives CDR1 SQVTM, CDR2 ANQGSEA. Trimming stripped 6 bases from V and 0 bases from J, with 14 bases between. The CDR3 sequence: CSVQGFAMNTEAFF. The DNA for the CDR3 is TGCAGCGTACAGGGATTTGCGATGAACACTGAAGCTTTCTTT.

V is TRBV6-5 and J is TRBJ1-1; D may be TRBD1 (5 bases). The CDR3 is 15 amino acids. In germline, CDR1 is MNHEY, CDR2 SVGAGI. V was shortened by 6 bases and J by 1 base, with 15 bases between the two germline ends. DNA of the CDR3: TGTGCCAGCAGCCGACAGCCAGGGCGGAACACTGAAGCTTTCTTT. Its translation: CASSRQPGRNTEAFF.